This T cell receptor beta chain is from a study of response to subunit inactivated influenza vaccine. Findings and limits, study-wide: T cells newly recruited by each seasonal influenza vaccination are few, the authors suggested.

A word on this clonotype: Antigen unknown.

Using its own MiXCR run on the RT-PCR reads, TCRdb lists one record per CDR3 protein. The sample lists 630,000 or so distinct CDR3 sequences; 15% to 19% were seen once. Looked up from germline, CDR1 is DFQATT and CDR2 is SNEGSKA (reference sequence). This CDR3 has 15 amino acids. Trimming cost V 2 bases and J 5 bases, with 17 bases left between them. The source was PBMCs from blood, collected roughly 12 days after vaccination. The rearrangement uses TRBV20-1 and TRBJ2-3, with D perhaps matching TRBD2 (6 bases). This clonotype was obtained from a man aged 50-60 years who received an inactivated influenza vaccine. The CDR3 DNA reads as TGCAGTGCTAGACCACTCACTGTGCGGGGAGATACGCAGTATTTT. It specifies CSARPLTVRGDTQYF.